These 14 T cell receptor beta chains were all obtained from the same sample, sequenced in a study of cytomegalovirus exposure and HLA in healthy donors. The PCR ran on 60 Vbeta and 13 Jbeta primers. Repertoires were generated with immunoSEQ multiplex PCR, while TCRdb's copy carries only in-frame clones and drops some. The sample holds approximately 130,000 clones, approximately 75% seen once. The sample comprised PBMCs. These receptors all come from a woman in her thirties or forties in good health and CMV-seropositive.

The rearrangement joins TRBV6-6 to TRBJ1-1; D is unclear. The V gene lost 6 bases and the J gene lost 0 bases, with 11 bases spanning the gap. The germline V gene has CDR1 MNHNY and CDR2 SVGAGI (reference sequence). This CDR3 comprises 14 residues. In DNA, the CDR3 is TGTGCCAGCAGCGGAAGAGGGATGAACACTGAAGCTTTCTTT. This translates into CASSGRGMNTEAFF.

CDR3 sequence reads: CASSRWGDQPQHF. For the CDR3, the DNA is TGTGCCAGCAGTCGTTGGGGGGATCAGCCCCAGCATTTT. V gene TRBV6-1 combines with J gene TRBJ1-5, with D possibly TRBD1 on 5 matching bases. Trimming cost V 5 bases and J 5 bases, with 10 bases left between them. The CDR3 totals 13 residues. Germline CDR1 reads MNHNS; CDR2 reads SASEGT.

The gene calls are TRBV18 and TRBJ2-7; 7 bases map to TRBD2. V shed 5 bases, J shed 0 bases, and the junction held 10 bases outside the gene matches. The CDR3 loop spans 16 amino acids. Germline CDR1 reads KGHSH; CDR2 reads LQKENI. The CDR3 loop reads CASSSLLASSSYEQYF. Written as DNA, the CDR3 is TGTGCCAGCTCATCCCTACTAGCGAGTAGCTCCTACGAGCAGTACTTC.

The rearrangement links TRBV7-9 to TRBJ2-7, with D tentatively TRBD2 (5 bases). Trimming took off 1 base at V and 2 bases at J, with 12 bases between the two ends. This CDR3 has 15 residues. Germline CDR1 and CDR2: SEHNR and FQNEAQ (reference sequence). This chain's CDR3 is CASSLVSGRAYEQYF. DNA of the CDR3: TGTGCCAGCAGCTTAGTTTCTGGGAGAGCCTACGAGCAGTACTTC.

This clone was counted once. The CDR3, as DNA: TGTGCCAGTAGTATAGCTGGAGGGCAACTGGCTGGAAACACCATATATTTT. It encodes CASSIAGGQLAGNTIYF. The gene calls are TRBV19 and TRBJ1-3; D is ambiguous. In germline, CDR1 is LNHDA, CDR2 SQIVND (reference sequence). This CDR3 is 17 amino acids long. The V end was cut by 1 base, the J end by 2 bases, with 15 bases between. Full variable domain (missing parts from reference TRBV19 and TRBJ1-3): DGGITQSPKYLFRKEGQNVTLSCEQNLNHDAMYWYRQDPGQGLRLIYYSQIVNDFQKGDIAEGYSVSREKKESFPLTVTSAQKNPTAFYLCASSIAGGQLAGNTIYFGEGSWLTVV.

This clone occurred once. In DNA, the CDR3 is TGTGCCAGCAGCTTATACAGGAACACTGAAGCTTTCTTT. Its translation: CASSLYRNTEAFF. The chain carries TRBV7-2 and TRBJ1-1; no clear D gene. This CDR3 spans 13 amino acids. The germline V gene has CDR1 SGHTA and CDR2 FQGNSA. V lost 2 bases to trimming and J lost 1 base, with 5 bases between them.

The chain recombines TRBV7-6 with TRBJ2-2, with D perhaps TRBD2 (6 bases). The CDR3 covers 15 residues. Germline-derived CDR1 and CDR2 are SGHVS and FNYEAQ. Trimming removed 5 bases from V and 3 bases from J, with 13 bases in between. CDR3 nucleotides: TGTGCCAGCAGCCCATCCGGAGGGGACACCGGGGAGCTGTTTTTT. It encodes CASSPSGGDTGELFF.

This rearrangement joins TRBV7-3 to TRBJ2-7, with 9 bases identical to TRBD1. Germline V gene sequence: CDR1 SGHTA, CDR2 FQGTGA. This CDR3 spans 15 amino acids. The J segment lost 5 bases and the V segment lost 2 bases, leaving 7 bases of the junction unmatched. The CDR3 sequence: CASSLSGQGTHEQYF. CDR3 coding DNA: TGTGCCAGCAGCTTATCGGGACAGGGTACCCACGAGCAGTACTTC. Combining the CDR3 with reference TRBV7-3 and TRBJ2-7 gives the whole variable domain GAGVSQTPSNKVTEKGKYVELRCDPISGHTALYWYRQSLGQGPEFLIYFQGTGAADDSGLPNDRFFAVRPEGSVSTLKIQRTERGDSAVYLCASSLSGQGTHEQYFGPGTRLTVT.

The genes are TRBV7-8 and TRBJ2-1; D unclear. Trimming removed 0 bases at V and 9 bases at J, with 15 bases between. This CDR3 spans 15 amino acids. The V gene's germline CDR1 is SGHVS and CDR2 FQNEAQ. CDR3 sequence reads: CASSLASSRRGEQFF. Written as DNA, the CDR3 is TGTGCCAGCAGCTTAGCGAGTTCCCGACGAGGTGAGCAGTTCTTC.

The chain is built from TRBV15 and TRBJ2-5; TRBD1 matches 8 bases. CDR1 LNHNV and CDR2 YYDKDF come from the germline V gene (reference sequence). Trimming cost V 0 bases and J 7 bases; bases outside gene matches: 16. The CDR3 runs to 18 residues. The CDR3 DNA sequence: TGTGCCACCAGCAGAGATACAGGGGGAACCTCGGGCTGGGGGACCCAGTACTTC. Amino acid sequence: CATSRDTGGTSGWGTQYF. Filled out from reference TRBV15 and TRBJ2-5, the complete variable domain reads DAMVIQNPRYQVTQFGKPVTLSCSQTLNHNVMYWYQQKSSQAPKLLFHYYDKDFNNEADTPDNFQSRRPNTSFCFLDIRSPGLGDTAMYLCATSRDTGGTSGWGTQYFGPGTRLLVL.

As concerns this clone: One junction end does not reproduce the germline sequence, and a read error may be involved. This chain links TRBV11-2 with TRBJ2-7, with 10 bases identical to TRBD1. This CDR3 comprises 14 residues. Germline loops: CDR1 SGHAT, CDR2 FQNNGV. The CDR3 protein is CASRPGTGDLRWDF. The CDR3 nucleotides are TGTGCCAGCAGGCCCGGGACAGGGGACCTACGATGGGACTTC.

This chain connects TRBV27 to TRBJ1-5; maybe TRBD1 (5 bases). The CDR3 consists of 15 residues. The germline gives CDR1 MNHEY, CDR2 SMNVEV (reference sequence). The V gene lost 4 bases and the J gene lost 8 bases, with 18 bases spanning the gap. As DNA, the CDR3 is TGTGCCAGCAGTTGGACGGGACTTATTGGGGAGCCCCAGCATTTT. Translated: CASSWTGLIGEPQHF.

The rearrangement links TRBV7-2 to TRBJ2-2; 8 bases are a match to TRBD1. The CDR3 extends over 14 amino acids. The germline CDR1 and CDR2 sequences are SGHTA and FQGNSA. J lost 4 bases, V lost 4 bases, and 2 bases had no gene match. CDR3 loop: CASSSQGGTGELFF. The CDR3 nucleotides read TGTGCCAGCAGCTCACAGGGGGGCACCGGGGAGCTGTTTTTT.

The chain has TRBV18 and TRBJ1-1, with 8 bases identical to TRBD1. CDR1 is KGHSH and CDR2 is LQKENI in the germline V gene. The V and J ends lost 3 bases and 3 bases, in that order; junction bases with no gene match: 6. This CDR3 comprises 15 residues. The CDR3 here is CASSPSGQEYTEAFF. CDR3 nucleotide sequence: TGTGCCAGCTCACCGTCGGGACAGGAGTACACTGAAGCTTTCTTT.